Listed here is a single T cell receptor beta chain. The junction departs from germline at one end; a sequencing error may be responsible. This sample is part of a study of tumor-infiltrating lymphocytes in primary liver carcinoma. Using a constant-region primer together with ProtoScript II reverse transcriptase, TCR beta cDNA was made from about 500 ng of total RNA. Three-round nested multiplex PCR performed with slightly modified ARM-PCR produced the TCR beta libraries. TRBV1-TRBV30 forward primers paired with a C-beta reverse primer were used in the first two PCR rounds, which ran roughly 10 cycles each. Each CDR3 protein gets one entry after TCRdb re-called the multiplex PCR reads with MiXCR. The sample holds 310,000 or so distinct CDR3 sequences, around three fifths seen once. This CDR3 is built from 14 residues. The germline CDR1 and CDR2 sequences are MNHNS and SASEGT. Unsorted whole blood yielded blood RNA, and germline DNA was extracted as well.

The sequence was obtained from a woman aged 25 to 45 with primary liver carcinoma and hepatitis B virus infection. Sequences were obtained from peripheral blood. The J gene is TRBJ1-1, the V gene TRBV6-1; the D gene is possibly TRBD1 (5 bases). CDR3 DNA: TGTGCGAGCAGCTCCCGGGGGTCGTACACTGAAGATTTCTTT. Protein: CASSSRGSYTEDFF.